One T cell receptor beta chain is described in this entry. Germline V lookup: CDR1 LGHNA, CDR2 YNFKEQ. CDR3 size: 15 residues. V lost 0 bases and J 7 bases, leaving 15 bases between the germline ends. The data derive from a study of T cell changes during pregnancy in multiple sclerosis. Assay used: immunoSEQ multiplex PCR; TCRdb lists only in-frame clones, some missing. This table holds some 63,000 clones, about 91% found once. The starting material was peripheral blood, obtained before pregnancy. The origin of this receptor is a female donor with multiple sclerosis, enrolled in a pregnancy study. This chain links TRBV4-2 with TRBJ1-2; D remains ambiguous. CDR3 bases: TGTGCCAGCAGCCAAGAACGGGATCCAACACCTGGCTACACCTTC. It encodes CASSQERDPTPGYTF.